Detailed here is one T cell receptor beta chain. Sequence at one end of the junction differs from germline and may be a read error. The library was made from cDNA and included unique molecular identifiers. TCRdb fed the PCR reads into MiXCR, producing one record per CDR3 protein. The sample holds 380,000 or so distinct CDR3 sequences; about a third are singletons and the top ten take 13%. The data originate from a study of post-analysis software for immune sequencing data. The sequenced sample consisted of blood. The clonotype comes from a girl under 18 with multiple sclerosis.

In DNA, the CDR3 is TGCAGTGCCAAGCCCAACCAGGTGAACACCGAAGCTTTCTTT. Protein product: CSAKPNQVNTEAFF. This chain uses TRBV20-1 with TRBJ1-1; D unclear. In germline, CDR1 is DFQATT, CDR2 SNEGSKA (reference sequence). The CDR3 length is 14 residues.